The 19 T cell receptor beta chains below come from one sample, sequenced in a study of blood T cell repertoires in COVID-19. Sequencing was performed with immunoSEQ multiplex PCR; in TCRdb, only in-frame clones are kept and a portion is missing. Among fewer than 250,000 clones listed, around 90% were seen once. Sequencing used peripheral blood. The receptor source for this set is a man between 60 and 75 years old with acute or convalescent COVID-19.

The chain employs TRBV5-8 and TRBJ1-6, with a possible D match to TRBD1 (6 bases). Germline V gene data show CDR1 as SGHTS and CDR2 as YDEGEE. This CDR3 contains 15 residues. Between the trimmed V and J ends, which lost 0 bases and 9 bases, there was a span of 13 bases. Here the CDR3 DNA reads TGTGCCAGCAGCTTGGTCGGGGGGCGCCCTTCACCCCTCCACTTT. Encoded protein: CASSLVGGRPSPLHF.

The chain couples TRBV28 to TRBJ1-2; tentative D call: TRBD1 (5 bases). V was cut by 6 bases and J by 8 bases, with 28 bases left in between. Germline CDR1 and CDR2: MDHEN and SYDVKM. The CDR3 runs to 17 residues. The CDR3 spells CASSPPGLGPLSSGYTF. The CDR3 coding sequence is TGTGCCAGCAGCCCCCCGGGACTAGGGCCCTTGTCCTCCGGCTACACCTTC.

CDR3 loop: CASSLRGDRTDTQYF. The CDR3 bases are TGTGCCAGCAGCTTACGGGGGGATCGCACAGATACGCAGTATTTT. The chain is built from TRBV7-3 and TRBJ2-3; 7 nucleotides line up with TRBD2. Trimming took 2 bases from V and 1 from J; bases not matched to a gene: 3. The germline gives CDR1 SGHTA, CDR2 FQGTGA. The CDR3 runs to 15 residues.

This clone has just a few counts. The gene calls are TRBV6-2 or TRBV6-3 and TRBJ1-2, with 7 bases aligning to TRBD1. V lost 4 bases and J lost 4; bases outside the gene matches: 9. Germline loops: CDR1 MNHEY, CDR2 SVGEGT. This CDR3 comprises 15 residues. CDR3 coding DNA: TGTGCCAGCAGTTTGGAGCCGGGACAGAGCTATGGCTACACCTTC. Amino acids: CASSLEPGQSYGYTF.

V and J are TRBV9 and TRBJ2-5; 8 bases fit TRBD1. The CDR3 has 15 amino acids. Trimming removed 0 bases from V and 4 bases from J; junction bases left unmatched: 5. Germline V gene lookup returns CDR1 SGDLS and CDR2 YYNGEE. CDR3 DNA sequence: TGTGCCAGCAGCGTAGTGGGACAGGTAGGAGAGACCCAGTACTTC. Translated, it gives CASSVVGQVGETQYF.

The gene calls are TRBV11-2 and TRBJ2-5, with TRBD2 matching over 8 bases. The CDR3 sequence is 17 residues long. V shed 2 bases, J shed 0 bases, and the junction held 8 bases outside the gene matches. CDR1 and CDR2 from the germline V gene are SGHAT and FQNNGV. In nucleotides, the CDR3 is TGTGCCAGCAGCTTATCAGGCGGGGGGTCCAACCAAGAGACCCAGTACTTC. Amino acids: CASSLSGGGSNQETQYF.

This clone came up once. The chain joins TRBV18 to TRBJ2-2, with TRBD2 identical over 8 bases. Germline assignment: CDR1 KGHSH and CDR2 LQKENI. The CDR3 runs to 19 residues. The V and J ends lost 0 bases and 1 base, in that order; junction bases with no gene match: 10. CDR3 in amino acids: CASSPPFASGSWNTGELFF. The CDR3 nucleotides read TGTGCCAGCTCACCACCTTTCGCTAGCGGGTCGTGGAACACCGGGGAGCTGTTTTTT.

J is TRBJ1-1 and V is TRBV7-9; tentative D call: TRBD1 (6 bases). Germline-derived CDR1 and CDR2 are SEHNR and FQNEAQ (reference sequence). The CDR3 extends over 14 amino acids. Trimming took 1 base from V and 4 from J, leaving 10 bases between them. The CDR3: CASSLGGRVTEAFF. The CDR3 DNA reads TGTGCCAGCAGCTTAGGGGGGCGCGTCACTGAAGCTTTCTTT.

The chain combines TRBV18 with TRBJ1-1, with D unclear. V was pared by 6 bases and J by 1 base, with 9 bases between. The CDR3 consists of 13 residues. The germline CDR1 and CDR2 sequences are KGHSH and LQKENI. CDR3: CASSFSENTEAFF. In DNA, the CDR3 is TGTGCCAGCTCCTTCAGCGAGAACACTGAAGCTTTCTTT.

The chain recombines TRBV27 with TRBJ1-1, with a tentative D call TRBD1 (5 bases). In germline, CDR1 is MNHEY, CDR2 SMNVEV (reference sequence). The V end was cut by 10 bases, the J end by 4 bases, with 16 bases between. The CDR3 loop spans 13 amino acids. The CDR3 DNA reads as TGTGCCACCTGGACACTCCAGGGCACTGAAGCTTTCTTT. Amino acid sequence: CATWTLQGTEAFF.

In its sample, this clone was seen a few times. The gene calls are TRBV3-1 (or the pseudogene TRBV3-2) and TRBJ2-7; possibly TRBD1 for D (6 bases). Germline CDR1 and CDR2: LGHDT and YNNKEL (reference sequence). This CDR3 region has 11 residues. Trimming removed 6 bases at V and 3 bases at J, with 6 bases between. Here the CDR3 DNA reads TGTGCCAGCAGAGGGGGCTACGAGCAGTACTTC. Translated: CASRGGYEQYF.

The DNA of the CDR3 is TGCAGCGTCCCCTCCAGCTCTGGAAACACCATATATTTT. Protein: CSVPSSSGNTIYF. The rearrangement joins TRBV29-1 to TRBJ1-3, with D hard to call. V was pared by 6 bases and J by 0 bases, with 9 bases between. The length of the CDR3 is 13 residues. Germline V gene sequence: CDR1 SQVTM, CDR2 ANQGSEA.

The genes are TRBV9 and TRBJ2-5; 11 bases align to TRBD2. From germline, CDR1 is SGDLS and CDR2 YYNGEE. The CDR3 totals 16 residues. V lost 3 bases to trimming and J lost 0 bases; unmatched junction nucleotides: 4. The CDR3 is CASSASGGQYQETQYF. CDR3 bases: TGTGCCAGCAGCGCTAGCGGGGGGCAGTACCAAGAGACCCAGTACTTC.

V usage is TRBV28 and J usage is TRBJ2-7; 8 bases align to TRBD1. Looked up from germline, CDR1 is MDHEN and CDR2 is SYDVKM. The CDR3 extends over 15 amino acids. Losses at the gene ends were 6 bases for V and 5 bases for J; bases not matched to a gene: 12. The CDR3 region is CASSQTRTGPHEQYF. Written as DNA, the CDR3 is TGTGCCAGCAGCCAAACCCGGACAGGGCCCCACGAGCAGTACTTC.

This chain connects TRBV19 to TRBJ1-5, with 10 bases matching TRBD1. After removal of 4 bases from V and 2 bases from J, the junction contained 8 bases not matched to a gene. The germline gives CDR1 LNHDA, CDR2 SQIVND (reference sequence). The CDR3 length is 17 residues. The CDR3 loop is CASSNRGGTGGNQPQHF. In DNA, the CDR3 is TGTGCCAGTAGTAACCGTGGGGGGACAGGGGGCAATCAGCCCCAGCATTTT.

J is TRBJ1-5 and V is TRBV7-2; unclear D gene. V lost 0 bases and J lost 9, with 6 bases in between. CDR3 length: 12 residues. CDR1 and CDR2 from the germline V gene are SGHTA and FQGNSA. CDR3: CASSLARGPQHF. The DNA of the CDR3 is TGTGCCAGCAGCTTAGCTCGGGGGCCCCAGCATTTT.

This clone was seen a few times. This chain connects TRBV2 to TRBJ1-1, with D hard to call. Trimming took 2 bases from V and 2 from J, leaving 6 bases between them. CDR3 length: 13 residues. The V gene's germline CDR1 is SNHLY and CDR2 FYNNEI. The CDR3 DNA sequence: TGTGCCAGCAGTGAACACCTAAACACTGAAGCTTTCTTT. It codes for CASSEHLNTEAFF.

The DNA of the CDR3 is TGTGCCAGCACCCCGGGACAGGCGAGGGGAGAAAAACTGTTTTTT. Amino acid sequence: CASTPGQARGEKLFF. The rearrangement joins TRBV25-1 to TRBJ1-4, with 8 bases matching TRBD1. Germline lookup yields CDR1 MGHDK and CDR2 SYGVNS. Trimming removed 7 bases from V and 8 bases from J; junction bases left unmatched: 12. This CDR3 has 15 residues. Complete variable domain (other parts from reference TRBV25-1 and TRBJ1-4): EADIYQTPRYLVIGTGKKITLECSQTMGHDKMYWYQQDPGMELHLIHYSYGVNSTEKGDLSSESTVSRIRTEHFPLTLESARPSHTSQYLCASTPGQARGEKLFFGSGTQLSVL.

The chain combines TRBV5-6 with TRBJ1-1; no reliable D call. Germline V gene sequence: CDR1 SGHDT, CDR2 YYEEEE. CDR3 length: 15 residues. Trimming removed 0 bases at V and 1 base at J, with 10 bases between. CDR3 nucleotide sequence: TGTGCCAGCAGCTTGGGGTTCAGGAAGAACACTGAAGCTTTCTTT. It specifies CASSLGFRKNTEAFF.